This is a list of T cell receptor beta chains from one sample in a study of T cell responses to AZD1222 COVID-19 vaccine. Using immunoSEQ multiplex PCR, the repertoire was profiled, and TCRdb retains in-frame clones only, with some absent. The table lists about 180,000 clones, around nine tenths of them singletons. This specimen consisted of peripheral blood, obtained 28 days after the second AZD1222 dose. These receptors all come from an adult who received the AZD1222 COVID-19 vaccine. Both conserved end residues are part of each CDR3. The order of the fields is clone size, D gene, J gene, V gene, CDR3 protein, CDR3 DNA. D genes are given only for firm matches. Size is omitted from some rows. Given values are once, few, many or a class for expanded clones.

>NA|NA|TRBJ2-3|TRBV11-2
CASSPDLLVSSAQYF
TGTGCCAGCAGCCCCGACCTACTAGTTTCATCCGCGCAGTATTTT
>NA|NA|TRBJ2-1|TRBV6-2/TRBV6-3
CASSSTSYNEQFF
TGTGCCAGCAGCTCCACTAGTTACAATGAGCAGTTCTTC
>NA|NA|TRBJ1-4|TRBV19
CASSIFQGNEKLFF
TGTGCCAGTAGTATATTCCAGGGAAACGAAAAACTGTTTTTT
>NA|NA|TRBJ2-7|TRBV6-5
CASSYRAGAEGEQYF
TGTGCCAGCAGTTACCGGGCGGGGGCGGAGGGCGAGCAGTACTTC
>NA|TRBD2|TRBJ2-5|TRBV7-3
CASSRTSGVQETQYF
TGTGCCAGCAGTCGGACTAGCGGGGTACAAGAGACCCAGTACTTC
>NA|TRBD1|TRBJ2-3|TRBV5-1
CASSLAGGQASHTQYF
TGCGCCAGCAGCTTGGCCGGGGGACAGGCCTCTCATACGCAGTATTTT
>NA|TRBD2|TRBJ2-1|TRBV9
CASSRSGGLSYNEQFF
TGTGCCAGCAGCAGAAGCGGGGGGCTCTCCTACAATGAGCAGTTCTTC
>NA|TRBD1|TRBJ1-1|TRBV28
CATNKGANTEAFF
TGTGCCACCAACAAGGGGGCGAATACTGAAGCTTTCTTT
>NA|NA|TRBJ2-7|TRBV2
CASVVGTYEQYF
TGTGCCAGCGTGGTAGGGACCTACGAGCAGTACTTC
>NA|TRBD1|TRBJ2-2|TRBV5-1
CASSLTGGENTGELFF
TGCGCCAGCAGCTTGACAGGGGGCGAGAACACCGGGGAGCTGTTTTTT
>NA|NA|TRBJ2-3|TRBV7-2
CASSLALVADTQYF
TGTGCCAGCAGCTTAGCGCTAGTGGCAGATACGCAGTATTTT
>NA|NA|TRBJ2-7|TRBV28
CASSRQVSYEQYF
TGTGCCAGCAGCCGACAGGTCTCCTACGAGCAGTACTTC
>NA|NA|TRBJ2-7|TRBV29-1
CSVGWRSSYEQYF
TGCAGCGTTGGTTGGAGGAGCTCCTACGAGCAGTACTTC
>NA|TRBD1|TRBJ1-2|TRBV28
CASSLLSGQGPGYTF
TGTGCCAGCAGTTTACTCTCAGGACAGGGACCTGGCTACACCTTC
>NA|TRBD2|TRBJ2-2|TRBV3-1/TRBV3-2
CASSQVTGGHTGELFF
TGTGCCAGCAGCCAAGTAACGGGGGGGCACACCGGGGAGCTGTTTTTT
>NA|NA|TRBJ1-1|TRBV29-1
CSVGRGLYEAFF
TGCAGCGTTGGGCGCGGGTTATATGAAGCTTTCTTT
>few|NA|TRBJ2-7|TRBV6-5
CASSGSVQGQKYF
TGTGCCAGCAGCGGTAGTGTGCAGGGGCAAAAGTACTTC
>few|NA|TRBJ2-2|TRBV7-2
CASTYSGVNTGELFF
TGTGCCAGCACCTATAGCGGAGTAAACACCGGGGAGCTGTTTTTT
>NA|NA|TRBJ2-7|TRBV13
CASSFKWRGGYEQYF
TGTGCCAGCAGCTTTAAATGGCGGGGAGGCTACGAGCAGTACTTC
>NA|TRBD2|TRBJ2-3|TRBV27
CASNHLAGGTDTQYF
TGTGCCAGCAATCACCTCGCGGGGGGCACAGATACGCAGTATTTT
>NA|TRBD1|TRBJ2-2|TRBV19
CASSVLRGRTGELFF
TGTGCCAGTAGTGTATTGAGGGGGCGCACCGGGGAGCTGTTTTTT
>NA|NA|TRBJ1-2|TRBV30
CACTIQGLGGYTF
TGTGCCTGCACCATACAGGGATTGGGGGGCTACACCTTC
>NA|NA|TRBJ1-3|TRBV5-1
CASSLDGHSSGNTIYF
TGCGCCAGCAGCTTGGACGGCCATAGCTCTGGAAACACCATATATTTT
>NA|NA|TRBJ2-2|TRBV2
CASSDPVWAGTGELFF
TGTGCCAGCAGTGACCCGGTCTGGGCAGGTACCGGGGAGCTGTTTTTT
>NA|TRBD1|TRBJ2-3|TRBV5-6
CASSYDRGDTDTQYF
TGTGCCAGCAGTTACGACAGGGGAGACACAGATACGCAGTATTTT
>NA|TRBD1|TRBJ2-1|TRBV19
CASSTQGQGAFYEQFF
TGTGCCAGTAGTACACAGGGACAGGGGGCGTTCTATGAGCAGTTCTTC
>NA|TRBD2|TRBJ2-1|TRBV19
CASSDLAGVYNEQFF
TGTGCCAGTAGTGACTTGGCGGGGGTATACAATGAGCAGTTCTTC
>NA|NA|TRBJ2-7|TRBV5-1
CASSAQGRNDFEQYF
TGCGCCAGCAGCGCACAGGGTAGGAACGATTTTGAGCAGTACTTC
>NA|TRBD1|TRBJ2-2|TRBV27
CASHFGTGSPLWTGELFF
TGTGCCAGCCACTTCGGGACAGGGTCTCCGCTATGGACCGGGGAGCTGTTTTTT
>NA|TRBD1|TRBJ1-3|TRBV6-1
CASSETWDSGNTIYF
TGTGCCAGCAGTGAAACCTGGGACAGTGGAAACACCATATATTTT
>NA|TRBD1|TRBJ1-1|TRBV25-1
CASSEIPGTGNTEAFF
TGTGCCAGCAGTGAAATCCCCGGGACAGGGAACACTGAAGCTTTCTTT
>NA|TRBD1|TRBJ1-2|TRBV9
CASSVEGQGFFGYTF
TGTGCCAGCAGCGTAGAGGGACAGGGGTTTTTTGGCTACACCTTC
>once|NA|TRBJ1-1|TRBV12-5
CASGPDTQNTEAFF
TGTGCTAGTGGCCCCGACACCCAGAACACTGAAGCTTTCTTT
>NA|NA|TRBJ1-1|TRBV25-1
CASSESSPAGRQNTEAFF
TGTGCCAGCAGTGAATCGTCTCCCGCCGGCAGACAGAACACTGAAGCTTTCTTT
>NA|TRBD1|TRBJ1-2|TRBV6-2/TRBV6-3
CASSYSRSEGAVYGYTF
TGTGCCAGCAGTTACTCGAGATCGGAGGGGGCGGTCTATGGCTACACCTTC
>NA|NA|TRBJ2-7|TRBV5-8
CASSLFGQYF
TGTGCCAGCAGCTTGTTCGGGCAGTACTTC
>NA|NA|TRBJ2-3|TRBV7-9
CASSRGDGDPRTDTQYF
TGTGCCAGCAGTCGAGGAGACGGGGATCCCCGCACAGATACGCAGTATTTT
>few|NA|TRBJ1-3|TRBV18
CASSPPGQISGNTIYF
TGTGCCAGCTCACCACCGGGACAAATCTCTGGAAACACCATATATTTT
>NA|TRBD1|TRBJ1-6|TRBV4-3
CASSQDPQGATSPLHF
TGCGCCAGCAGCCAAGATCCCCAGGGGGCCACTTCACCCCTCCACTTT
>NA|NA|TRBJ1-1|TRBV5-1
CASSPLGGRNTEAFF
TGCGCCAGCAGCCCCTTAGGGGGGAGGAACACTGAAGCTTTCTTT